The 23 T cell receptor beta chains below come from one sample, sequenced in a study of patients and donors after allogeneic stem cell transplantation. One entry per CDR3 protein, called by TCRdb with MiXCR from the RT-PCR reads. The sample contains approximately 200,000 distinct CDR3 sequences, 38% of which appear only once. The sample consisted of blood, either unsorted or a sorted T cell fraction (not recorded which). The receptors here all came from a human donor who was either an allogeneic HSCT recipient or a stem cell or donor lymphocyte infusion donor (not recorded which). It is not recorded whose cells these are; they may come from a transplant donor.

This clonotype was found a few times. This sequence joins TRBV7-2 and TRBJ2-2; 9 positions match TRBD1. With 2 bases clipped from V and 0 bases from J, the junction kept 4 bases outside the gene matches. The CDR3 runs 17 residues. Germline loops: CDR1 SGHTA, CDR2 FQGNSA. CDR3 in amino acids: CASSLLGQGANTGELFF. The CDR3 DNA reads as TGTGCCAGCAGCTTATTGGGACAGGGCGCGAACACCGGGGAGCTGTTTTTT.

This clonotype was seen a few times. The chain has TRBV5-1 and TRBJ1-2, with D possibly TRBD1 on 5 matching bases. Trimming removed 0 bases from V and 8 bases from J, with 11 bases in between. CDR3 size: 13 residues. Germline assignment: CDR1 SGHRS and CDR2 YFSETQ. The DNA for the CDR3 is TGCGCCAGCAGCTTGGTCGGGGGAGGAGGCTACACCTTC. It is translated as CASSLVGGGGYTF.

The V call is TRBV30, the J call TRBJ2-1; no clear D gene. V shed 2 bases and J shed 8 bases, with 19 bases lying between them. Germline assignment: CDR1 GTSNPN and CDR2 SVGIG (reference sequence). The CDR3 runs 15 residues. CDR3 DNA sequence: TGTGCCTGGAGTCTTAGGTGGAGCGATCGAGATGAGCAGTTCTTC. This gives the protein CAWSLRWSDRDEQFF.

This chain links TRBV4-1 with TRBJ2-2; no definite D call. CDR1 MGHRA and CDR2 YSYEKL come from the germline V gene. This CDR3 spans 12 amino acids. V lost 2 bases, J lost 6 bases, and 4 bases lay in between. CDR3 sequence (DNA): TGCGCCAGCAGCCAAAGAGCCGGGGAGCTGTTTTTT. It translates to CASSQRAGELFF.

This chain links TRBV28 with TRBJ2-4; a weak D match, TRBD1 (5 bases). The CDR3 runs 14 residues. Trimming pared 6 bases from V and 4 bases from J, leaving 13 bases between. Per the germline V gene, CDR1 is MDHEN and CDR2 is SYDVKM. The DNA of the CDR3 is TGTGCCAGCAGCCAGCAGGGCGAAAAAAACATTCAGTACTTC. Amino acid sequence: CASSQQGEKNIQYF.

The rearrangement links TRBV20-1 to TRBJ1-6; D not certain. The V and J ends lost 3 bases and 4 bases respectively, with 10 bases between them. The germline CDR1 and CDR2 sequences are DFQATT and SNEGSKA (reference sequence). CDR3 size: 14 residues. The CDR3, as DNA: TGCAGTGCTAGTGTCGGGCAGTATAATTCACCCCTCCACTTT. Its translation: CSASVGQYNSPLHF.

V and J are TRBV5-4 and TRBJ2-3; 9 bases are shared with TRBD2. CDR3 size: 14 residues. Germline V CDR1 and CDR2: SGHNT, YYREEE (reference sequence). The junction had 2 bases not matched to a gene; V was cut back by 5 bases and J by 1 base. CDR3 loop: CASSERGGTDTQYF. In DNA, the CDR3 is TGTGCCAGCAGTGAGCGGGGGGGCACAGATACGCAGTATTTT.

This chain connects TRBV25-1 to TRBJ1-1; no clear D gene. With 8 bases removed from V and 3 bases from J, the gap between germline ends came to 16 bases. CDR1 and CDR2 (germline): MGHDK, SYGVNS. The CDR3 has 14 residues. The CDR3: CASQEWAQDTEAFF. Here the CDR3 DNA reads TGTGCCAGCCAGGAATGGGCCCAGGACACTGAAGCTTTCTTT.

This clonotype was seen a few times. The chain carries TRBV12-3 or TRBV12-4 and TRBJ1-1, with 9 nucleotides matching TRBD1. V was pared by 5 bases and J by 3 bases, with 7 bases of the junction left unmatched. This CDR3 spans 15 amino acids. The CDR3 spells CASSPRDRGYTEAFF. The CDR3 nucleotides read TGTGCCAGCAGTCCAAGAGACAGGGGGTACACTGAAGCTTTCTTT.

The sample holds a few counts of this clonotype. The chain combines TRBV12-3 or TRBV12-4 with TRBJ1-2; unclear D gene. Between the trimmed V and J ends, which lost 7 bases and 4 bases, there was a span of 13 bases. The CDR3 is made up of 13 amino acids. This CDR3 reads CASTSTESYGYTF. In DNA form, the CDR3 reads TGTGCCAGCACCTCGACTGAGTCCTATGGCTACACCTTC.

This clonotype was counted a few times. The chain carries TRBV27 and TRBJ1-5; possible D gene TRBD1, 5 bases. Per germline, CDR1 MNHEY and CDR2 SMNVEV (reference sequence). V was cut by 6 bases and J by 7 bases, with 16 bases left in between. CDR3 length equals 14 residues. CDR3 nucleotides: TGTGCCAGCAGACCCCAGGGTGCCTCCCAGCCCCAGCATTTT. Translation: CASRPQGASQPQHF.

CDR3 sequence: CATSRDRGAQRRNTEAFF. CDR3 DNA: TGTGCCACCAGCAGAGATCGAGGGGCCCAAAGGAGAAACACTGAAGCTTTCTTT. This sequence joins TRBV15 and TRBJ1-1, with a tentative D call TRBD1 (5 bases). CDR3 length equals 18 residues. Germline CDR1 reads LNHNV; CDR2 reads YYDKDF (reference sequence). V shed 0 bases and J shed 2 bases, with 19 bases lying between them.

This chain's CDR3 is CATSDLPRHLSYEQYF. The CDR3 bases are TGTGCCACCAGTGATTTGCCTCGGCACCTCTCCTACGAGCAGTACTTC. The chain joins TRBV24-1 to TRBJ2-7; no clear D. Germline loops: CDR1 KGHDR, CDR2 SFDVKD. The CDR3 is made up of 16 amino acids. Trimming shortened V by 0 bases and J by 0 bases, and 11 bases separated the two germline ends.

The rearrangement links TRBV3-1 to TRBJ1-1; no definite D call. The V gene lost 5 bases and the J gene lost 10 bases, with 14 bases spanning the gap. From germline, CDR1 is LGHDT and CDR2 YNNKEL (reference sequence). The CDR3 runs to 12 residues. The CDR3 nucleotides read TGTGCCAGCAGCAATACCCGAACGGGAGCTTTCTTT. Translating gives CASSNTRTGAFF.

The rearrangement uses TRBV28 and TRBJ1-2, with no clear D. V gave up 6 bases and J gave up 8 bases, with 25 bases separating them. The CDR3 has 16 residues. The germline V gene has CDR1 MDHEN and CDR2 SYDVKM. CDR3: CASSSFLFRRVAGYTF. The DNA for the CDR3 is TGTGCCAGCAGCTCGTTTTTGTTCCGGAGGGTCGCGGGCTACACCTTC.

The V and J genes are TRBV12-3 or TRBV12-4 and TRBJ1-4; D uncertain. The CDR3 contains 13 residues. The germline V and J ends were trimmed by 3 bases and 7 bases, with 9 bases remaining between them. In DNA form, the CDR3 reads TGTGCCAGCAGTTTTGTAGGCATTGAAAAACTGTTTTTT. This codes for CASSFVGIEKLFF.

In its sample, this clonotype was seen once. The V and J genes are TRBV6-2 or TRBV6-3 and TRBJ2-3; D is perhaps TRBD2 (7 bases). The germline gives CDR1 MNHEY, CDR2 SVGEGT. The V gene lost 7 bases and the J gene lost 6 bases, with 20 bases spanning the gap. This CDR3 contains 15 residues. This CDR3 is CASTPRGAFLDTQYF. In nucleotides, the CDR3 is TGTGCCAGCACCCCACGGGGGGCCTTCTTGGATACGCAGTATTTT.

The V gene is TRBV13, the J gene TRBJ2-7; no definite D call. Trimming shortened V by 5 bases and J by 6 bases, and 17 bases separated the two germline ends. In germline, CDR1 is PRHDT, CDR2 FYEKMQ (reference sequence). This CDR3 spans 14 amino acids. The CDR3 here is CASSPSSPRGEQYF. CDR3 sequence (DNA): TGTGCCAGCAGCCCCAGTAGTCCCCGAGGCGAGCAGTACTTC.

The chain couples TRBV7-9 to TRBJ1-3; D gene unclear. CDR1 is SEHNR and CDR2 is FQNEAQ in the germline V gene (reference sequence). Trimming cost V 6 bases and J 7 bases, with 19 bases left between them. The length of the CDR3 is 15 residues. CDR3 in DNA: TGTGCCAGCAGTTATTCGGGCGGGCCCTGGAACACCATATATTTT. It is translated as CASSYSGGPWNTIYF.

The chain is built from TRBV4-1 and TRBJ1-6; D unclear. Germline CDR1 is MGHRA and CDR2 is YSYEKL. The V and J ends lost 5 bases and 5 bases respectively, with 13 bases between them. CDR3 length equals 15 residues. CDR3 in amino acids: CASSVAELNNSPLHF. In DNA, the CDR3 is TGCGCCAGCAGCGTAGCTGAATTAAATAATTCACCCCTCCACTTT.

In this sample, this clonotype turned up many times. The chain combines TRBV10-1 with TRBJ1-2; D is undetermined. The CDR3 contains 13 residues. V dropped 6 bases and J dropped 4 bases, with 12 bases sitting between them. Germline lookup yields CDR1 WNHNN and CDR2 SYGVQD (reference sequence). The CDR3 reads CASSPDGIYGYTF. The CDR3 nucleotides read TGCGCCAGCAGCCCGGACGGAATCTATGGCTACACCTTC.

V usage is TRBV9 and J usage is TRBJ2-3; D is tentatively TRBD1 or TRBD2 (6 bases each). The germline V gene has CDR1 SGDLS and CDR2 YYNGEE. CDR3 length: 16 residues. V was shortened by 0 bases and J by 5 bases, with 16 bases between the two germline ends. CDR3 region: CASSVGGWGAEDTQYF. The DNA for the CDR3 is TGTGCCAGCAGCGTAGGTGGTTGGGGGGCTGAAGATACGCAGTATTTT.

In its sample, this clonotype was seen a few times. The rearrangement joins TRBV5-1 to TRBJ2-1; TRBD2 agrees at 12 bases. The CDR3 has 16 amino acids. CDR1 is SGHRS, CDR2 YFSETQ, per germline. V shed 0 bases and J 7 bases; nucleotides not matched to a gene: 5. CDR3 bases: TGCGCCAGCAGCTTGGGGACTAGCGGGGAGGGGAATGAGCAGTTCTTC. Amino acids: CASSLGTSGEGNEQFF.